This TCR beta chain was identified during a study of blood T cell repertoires in COVID-19. For the study at large: COVID-19 samples collected from the United States, Italy and Spain covered acute and convalescent phases. PBMCs, B-cell-depleted T cells, or T cells provided the cDNA or gDNA that made up the material.

Trimming removed 2 bases from V and 3 bases from J, with 4 bases in between. The germline CDR1 and CDR2 sequences are SGHTA and FQGNSA. The CDR3 extends over 13 amino acids. The assay was immunoSEQ multiplex PCR, and TCRdb's table has in-frame clones only and misses some. This sample has a few hundred thousand clones; around 86% occur once, and the top ten carry around 7.3%. The chain is built from TRBV7-2 and TRBJ2-2; no firm D call. The sample comprised peripheral blood. This TCR was sampled from a woman aged 70 to 79 with active or convalescent COVID-19. DNA of the CDR3: TGTGCCAGCAGCTTATTCGACACCGGGGAGCTGTTTTTT. It yields the protein CASSLFDTGELFF.